Below, one T cell receptor beta chain is given with its context. Its matching antigen is unknown. This CDR3 contains 15 residues. CDR1 is LGHDT and CDR2 is YNNKEL in the germline V gene (reference sequence). Trimming left V 3 bases short and J 8 bases short, with 19 bases between. Using immunoSEQ multiplex PCR, the repertoire was profiled, and TCRdb retains in-frame clones only, with some absent. The sample includes approximately 110,000 clones, about 90% seen only once; the top ten take approximately 10%. The data belong to a study of T cell responses to AZD1222 COVID-19 vaccine. Study at large: Analyses pooled second doses at about 4 or about 12 weeks. Study results and limitations: Unmutated variant regions are reportedly the target of nearly half of TCRs that are spike-specific. Repertoires in all cases were sampled only once the peak T cell response had passed. The study found vaccine-associated CD4 TCRs spanning spike, dominant at 160-218 and 743-854.

V and J are TRBV3-1 (or the pseudogene TRBV3-2) and TRBJ1-2; D call uncertain. This sequence was found in an adult in good health. The source was peripheral blood, collected on day 0 of AZD1222 vaccination. The chain's CDR3 is CASSQLDRGREGYTF. The CDR3 nucleotides read TGTGCCAGCAGCCAGCTGGACCGAGGGAGAGAGGGCTACACCTTC.